The 30 T cell receptor beta chains below were found in one sample sequenced in a study of technical replicates of blood from several donors. Libraries were prepared by immunoSEQ multiplex PCR; TCRdb keeps only in-frame clonotypes and omits some of them. The table has thousands of clones, 91% seen once. Material: PBMCs. These receptors were obtained from a human donor in good health.

This clone was detected only once. CDR3 sequence (DNA): TGTGCCAGCAGTGAAACAGGGGGACGGGATGGCTACACCTTC. Protein product: CASSETGGRDGYTF. The rearrangement joins TRBV25-1 to TRBJ1-2; TRBD1 aligns across 8 bases. CDR1 and CDR2 (germline): MGHDK, SYGVNS. The CDR3 consists of 14 residues. Unmatched junction bases numbered 5, after V lost 2 bases and J lost 6 bases.

The chain recombines TRBV4-1 with TRBJ2-7; D is undetermined. CDR3 size: 15 residues. Per germline, CDR1 MGHRA and CDR2 YSYEKL. V shed 0 bases and J shed 0 bases, with 9 bases lying between them. The CDR3 nucleotides are TGCGCCAGCAGCCAAGAAGCGCGTAGCTCCTACGAGCAGTACTTC. It specifies CASSQEARSSYEQYF.

The chain couples TRBV28 to TRBJ1-4; D is ambiguous. Trimming took 7 bases from V and 8 from J, leaving 11 bases between them. CDR1 is MDHEN and CDR2 is SYDVKM in the germline V gene. The CDR3 extends over 12 amino acids. The CDR3 nucleotides read TGTGCCAGCAAAACTACGTGGGAAAAACTGTTTTTT. Translation: CASKTTWEKLFF.

The V gene is TRBV6-1, the J gene TRBJ2-1; D is possibly TRBD2 (6 bases). CDR3 length: 14 amino acids. Germline V CDR1 and CDR2: MNHNS, SASEGT. Trimming stripped 2 bases from V and 4 bases from J, with 9 bases between. The CDR3 sequence: CASSELAHYNEQFF. CDR3 nucleotides: TGTGCCAGCAGTGAACTAGCGCATTACAATGAGCAGTTCTTC.

The J gene is TRBJ2-1, the V gene TRBV6-1, with unresolved D. The CDR3 sequence is 18 residues long. Trimming pared 1 base from V and 1 base from J, leaving 17 bases between. Germline V lookup: CDR1 MNHNS, CDR2 SASEGT. The CDR3 DNA is TGTGCCAGCAGTGAAGATTCCAGTCAGTGGTGGTCCTACAATGAGCAGTTCTTC. Translated, it gives CASSEDSSQWWSYNEQFF.

This clone was picked up a small number of times. The chain joins TRBV28 to TRBJ2-7; the match to TRBD1 covers 10 bases. CDR3 length: 14 residues. Germline CDR1 and CDR2: MDHEN and SYDVKM. V lost 5 bases and J lost 3; bases outside the gene matches: 4. CDR3 sequence: CASSKGQGSYEQYF. The CDR3, as DNA: TGTGCCAGCAGTAAGGGACAGGGGAGCTACGAGCAGTACTTC.

The V gene is TRBV11-2, the J gene TRBJ2-7; 7 positions agree with TRBD2. The J segment lost 3 bases and the V segment lost 5 bases, leaving 10 bases of the junction unmatched. CDR3 length: 15 residues. Germline V gives CDR1 SGHAT, CDR2 FQNNGV. The CDR3 nucleotides are TGTGCCAGCAGCCAAGGGACTATTTCCAGCTACGAGCAGTACTTC. The encoded protein is CASSQGTISSYEQYF.

The J gene is TRBJ1-1, the V gene TRBV18, with 8 nucleotides matching TRBD1. After removal of 1 base from V and 11 bases from J, the junction contained 3 bases not matched to a gene. The V gene's germline CDR1 is KGHSH and CDR2 LQKENI. The CDR3 contains 12 residues. CDR3 region: CASSPLQGEAFF. DNA of the CDR3: TGTGCCAGCTCACCACTACAGGGGGAGGCTTTCTTT.

The chain carries TRBV13 and TRBJ2-7; TRBD2 is a possible D gene (6 bases). Germline values: CDR1 PRHDT, CDR2 FYEKMQ (reference sequence). V dropped 5 bases and J dropped 2 bases, with 16 bases sitting between them. The CDR3 spans 15 residues. The CDR3: CASSPMGEAPYEQYF. The CDR3 DNA reads TGTGCCAGCAGCCCCATGGGGGAGGCCCCCTACGAGCAGTACTTC.

The chain uses TRBV15 and TRBJ2-7; 10 bases match TRBD2. The V and J ends lost 1 base and 5 bases, in that order; junction bases with no gene match: 5. The CDR3 is made up of 15 amino acids. Germline V CDR1 and CDR2: LNHNV, YYDKDF (reference sequence). CDR3 DNA: TGTGCCACCAGCAGAGTGGCTAGCGGGAGCCACGAGCAGTACTTC. It codes for CATSRVASGSHEQYF.

J is TRBJ2-2 and V is TRBV30; possible D gene TRBD1, 7 bases. V was cut by 1 base and J by 5 bases, with 11 bases left in between. Germline V gene data show CDR1 as GTSNPN and CDR2 as SVGIG (reference sequence). The CDR3 contains 14 residues. The CDR3 loop is CAWSAGGPTGELFF. CDR3 nucleotides: TGTGCCTGGAGTGCAGGGGGGCCAACCGGGGAGCTGTTTTTT.

V is TRBV27 and J is TRBJ1-4; D not certain. The CDR3 extends over 14 amino acids. Between the trimmed V and J ends, which lost 6 bases and 8 bases, there was a span of 16 bases. From germline, CDR1 is MNHEY and CDR2 SMNVEV (reference sequence). CDR3 sequence reads: CASSLVLGSEKLFF. CDR3 sequence (DNA): TGTGCCAGCAGCCTTGTCCTTGGGAGCGAAAAACTGTTTTTT.

The chain joins TRBV5-6 to TRBJ1-2; D might be TRBD1 (5 bases). Germline lookup yields CDR1 SGHDT and CDR2 YYEEEE. This CDR3 contains 14 residues. Deletions cut 1 base from V and 2 bases from J, with 9 bases between. In nucleotides, the CDR3 is TGTGCCAGCAGCTTGATCCAGGGCAACTATGGCTACACCTTC. It yields the protein CASSLIQGNYGYTF. The full variable domain, its missing parts supplied by reference TRBV5-6 and TRBJ1-2, is DAGVTQSPTHLIKTRGQQVTLRCSPKSGHDTVSWYQQALGQGPQFIFQYYEEEERQRGNFPDRFSGHQFPNYSSELNVNALLLGDSALYLCASSLIQGNYGYTFGSGTRLTVV.

The rearrangement uses TRBV7-8 and TRBJ2-1; 10 positions agree with TRBD2. CDR3 length: 13 amino acids. Per the germline V gene, CDR1 is SGHVS and CDR2 is FQNEAQ. The V gene end was trimmed by 7 bases and the J gene end by 7 bases; junction bases not matched to a gene: 4. CDR3 residues: CASKLAGTNEQFF. In nucleotides, the CDR3 is TGTGCCAGCAAACTAGCGGGAACGAATGAGCAGTTCTTC.

Written as DNA, the CDR3 is TGTGCCAGCATGAGCGGGAGGGCCGATATATACGGTGAGCAGTTCTTC. Residues: CASMSGRADIYGEQFF. V is TRBV28 and J is TRBJ2-1, with 10 bases aligning to TRBD2. The CDR3 totals 16 residues. The germline V gene has CDR1 MDHEN and CDR2 SYDVKM. The V gene end was trimmed by 7 bases and the J gene end by 9 bases; junction bases not matched to a gene: 15.

The rearrangement links TRBV30 to TRBJ1-2; a possible D gene is TRBD1 (6 bases). The CDR3 totals 11 residues. Per the germline V gene, CDR1 is GTSNPN and CDR2 is SVGIG (reference sequence). CDR3 nucleotide sequence: TGTGCTGTAAACAGGGATTATGGCTACACCTTC. Amino acid sequence: CAVNRDYGYTF. Full variable domain (rest looked up from reference TRBV30 and TRBJ1-2): SQTIHQWPATLVQPVGSPLSLECTVEGTSNPNLYWYRQAAGRGLQLLFYSVGIGQISSEVPQNLSASRPQDRQFILSSKKLLLSDSGFYLCAVNRDYGYTFGSGTRLTVV.

The chain employs TRBV6-1 and TRBJ2-2; D might be TRBD1 (7 bases). The CDR3 sequence is 17 residues long. Germline lookup yields CDR1 MNHNS and CDR2 SASEGT. V shed 4 bases and J shed 2 bases, with 17 bases lying between them. CDR3 nucleotides: TGTGCCAGCAGTGGCAACAGGGGAGGCTTAAACACCGGGGAGCTGTTTTTT. This gives the protein CASSGNRGGLNTGELFF.

In this sample, this clone turned up a few times. The chain is built from TRBV10-1 and TRBJ2-7, with a tentative D call TRBD1 (5 bases). The CDR3 is 14 amino acids. The V end lost 4 bases, the J end lost 5 bases, and 15 bases lay between the germline ends. Germline-derived CDR1 and CDR2 are WNHNN and SYGVQD (reference sequence). The CDR3 sequence is CASSATEESDEQYF. DNA for the CDR3: TGCGCCAGCAGTGCGACAGAAGAAAGTGACGAGCAGTACTTC.

This chain connects TRBV19 to TRBJ2-7; D unresolved. The CDR3 sequence is 14 residues long. In germline, CDR1 is LNHDA, CDR2 SQIVND (reference sequence). V shed 3 bases and J shed 4 bases, with 13 bases lying between them. For the CDR3, the DNA is TGTGCCAGTAGTATGTTTACACCGACTTACGAGCAGTACTTC. Amino acids: CASSMFTPTYEQYF.

The chain's CDR3 is CASSQNDRIQPQHF. Written as DNA, the CDR3 is TGTGCCAGCAGCCAAAACGACAGGATTCAGCCCCAGCATTTT. The chain carries TRBV6-1 and TRBJ1-5; the D gene is possibly TRBD1 (6 bases). The germline gives CDR1 MNHNS, CDR2 SASEGT. The CDR3 contains 14 residues. V dropped 6 bases and J dropped 6 bases, with 15 bases sitting between them.

The chain combines TRBV5-1 with TRBJ1-1; weak D call: TRBD1 (5 bases). V lost 0 bases and J 3 bases, leaving 9 bases between the germline ends. The CDR3 extends over 14 amino acids. Per the germline V gene, CDR1 is SGHRS and CDR2 is YFSETQ. The CDR3 here is CASSLEGAYTEAFF. The CDR3 DNA is TGCGCCAGCAGCTTGGAAGGGGCCTACACTGAAGCTTTCTTT.

The chain carries TRBV29-1 and TRBJ2-5; D is perhaps TRBD2 (6 bases). Trimming cost V 5 bases and J 3 bases, with 13 bases left between them. The CDR3 runs to 13 residues. In germline, CDR1 is SQVTM, CDR2 ANQGSEA. The CDR3 DNA reads TGCAGCGTTCGGGTTAGCGGAGAAGAGACCCAGTACTTC. Amino acid sequence: CSVRVSGEETQYF.

CDR3 loop: CATSRRLEANYGYTF. The DNA of the CDR3 is TGTGCCACCAGCAGACGCCTAGAGGCGAACTATGGCTACACCTTC. This chain uses TRBV15 with TRBJ1-2; D is ambiguous. V shed 2 bases and J shed 2 bases, with 12 bases lying between them. Germline V lookup: CDR1 LNHNV, CDR2 YYDKDF (reference sequence). The length of the CDR3 is 15 residues.

This sequence joins TRBV7-9 and TRBJ2-1, with 7 bases aligning to TRBD1. There are 17 residues in the CDR3. Looked up from germline, CDR1 is SEHNR and CDR2 is FQNEAQ (reference sequence). Trimming at V came to 2 bases and at J to 0 bases, leaving 7 bases not matched to a gene. CDR3 DNA sequence: TGTGCCAGCAGCTTATCCGACAGGGCGAGCTCCTACAATGAGCAGTTCTTC. Its translation is CASSLSDRASSYNEQFF.

CDR3 region: CASSLYYEQYF. As DNA, the CDR3 is TGTGCCAGCAGCTTATACTACGAGCAGTACTTC. V usage is TRBV7-2 and J usage is TRBJ2-7; D unclear. The CDR3 sequence is 11 residues long. The germline V gene has CDR1 SGHTA and CDR2 FQGNSA. Trimming took 2 bases from V and 3 from J, leaving 2 bases between them.

V gene TRBV7-6 combines with J gene TRBJ2-3; possible D gene TRBD2, 7 bases. CDR1 and CDR2 from the germline V gene are SGHVS and FNYEAQ. Trimming took 3 bases from V and 2 from J, leaving 15 bases between them. This CDR3 comprises 16 residues. The CDR3 protein is CASSLGGPRNTDTQYF. For the CDR3, the DNA is TGTGCCAGCAGCTTGGGGGGGCCGAGGAACACAGATACGCAGTATTTT.

This chain connects TRBV28 to TRBJ1-3; D is uncertain. Trimming pared 3 bases from V and 4 bases from J, leaving 7 bases between. Per germline, CDR1 MDHEN and CDR2 SYDVKM. This CDR3 is built from 13 residues. Here the CDR3 reads CASSLELGNTIYF. CDR3 coding DNA: TGTGCCAGCAGTTTGGAGCTCGGAAACACCATATATTTT.

The chain uses TRBV28 and TRBJ1-5, with D perhaps matching TRBD1 (5 bases). Germline values: CDR1 MDHEN, CDR2 SYDVKM. V was pared by 4 bases and J by 9 bases, with 10 bases between. There are 12 residues in the CDR3. The CDR3 spells CASSWGERPQHF. CDR3 DNA sequence: TGTGCCAGCAGTTGGGGGGAGCGGCCCCAGCATTTT.

The chain joins TRBV5-8 to TRBJ1-2; D uncertain. This CDR3 comprises 15 residues. Germline CDR1 reads SGHTS; CDR2 reads YDEGEE. V shed 4 bases and J shed 4 bases, with 17 bases lying between them. The CDR3 spells CASSLRVSGGYGYTF. The CDR3 coding sequence is TGTGCCAGCAGCCTGAGGGTGTCGGGTGGCTATGGCTACACCTTC.

The rearrangement joins TRBV29-1 to TRBJ2-4; no clear D. The CDR3 loop spans 14 amino acids. Trimming removed 3 bases at V and 0 bases at J, with 9 bases between. CDR1 SQVTM and CDR2 ANQGSEA come from the germline V gene. CDR3 loop: CSVEVRGAKNIQYF. The CDR3 DNA reads as TGCAGCGTTGAGGTGCGCGGAGCCAAAAACATTCAGTACTTC.